This is a list of T cell receptor beta chains from one sample in a study of T-cell reconstitution after alpha-beta-depleted transplantation in children. TCRdb itself ran the PCR reads through MiXCR, one entry per CDR3 protein. The repertoire includes about 200,000 distinct CDR3 sequences, roughly 6.5% of them detected once, and about 4.3% sits in the top ten. The sequencing here drew on PBMCs, taken before TCRalphabeta/CD19-depleted stem cell transplant. These receptors came from a girl under two years old with combined immunodeficiency, due to receive a stem cell transplant. Each CDR3 is given with its conserved first and last residue. Each record gives: CDR3 DNA, CDR3 protein, V gene, D gene, clone size, J gene, CDR3 length. D genes are given only for firm matches. Clone size is given for some rows only: seen once, a few or many times, or a class if the clone is expanded.

DNA: TGTGCCAGCAGCCCAACCGGGACTTTGAACACCGGGGAGCTGTTTTTT
CDR3: CASSPTGTLNTGELFF
V: TRBV7-3
D: -
size: many
J: TRBJ2-2
length: 16

DNA: TGTGCCAGCAGCATCTCGGCGGTGACAGATACGCAGTATTTT
CDR3: CASSISAVTDTQYF
V: TRBV9
D: -
size: many
J: TRBJ2-3
length: 14

DNA: TGTGCCAGCAGCTTTCTACCCATAAAAAGCTCCTACGAGCAGTACTTC
CDR3: CASSFLPIKSSYEQYF
V: TRBV7-2
D: -
size: many
J: TRBJ2-7
length: 16

DNA: TGCAGCGTTGAAGGAACCGGGACAGGCGGCGAGACCCAGTACTTC
CDR3: CSVEGTGTGGETQYF
V: TRBV29-1
D: TRBD1
size: many
J: TRBJ2-5
length: 15

DNA: TGCGCCAGCAGCCCCTATCGGGGCATTCAAGGCCCTCCACAAGAGACCCAGTACTTC
CDR3: CASSPYRGIQGPPQETQYF
V: TRBV5-1
D: -
size: many
J: TRBJ2-5
length: 19

DNA: TGTGCCAGCCGGGACCCTCCCGTCTCTGGGGCCAACGTCCTGACTTTC
CDR3: CASRDPPVSGANVLTF
V: TRBV6-2/TRBV6-3
D: -
size: many
J: TRBJ2-6
length: 16

DNA: TGTGCCACCAGCAGTGCGGCGGGAGTCTACAATGAGCAGTTCTTC
CDR3: CATSSAAGVYNEQFF
V: TRBV15
D: TRBD2
size: many
J: TRBJ2-1
length: 15

DNA: TGTGCCAGCAGCCAAGCAGAAGGTAGCGACGAGCAGTACTTC
CDR3: CASSQAEGSDEQYF
V: TRBV4-2
D: -
size: many
J: TRBJ2-7
length: 14

DNA: TGTGCCACCAGTGATGGGTGGCAGGGTGTCGCACACGATGAGCAGTTCTTC
CDR3: CATSDGWQGVAHDEQFF
V: TRBV24-1
D: -
size: many
J: TRBJ2-1
length: 17

DNA: TGTGCCAGCAGCTTAGCGTCCGGGGGTGAGCAGTACTTC
CDR3: CASSLASGGEQYF
V: TRBV7-8
D: -
size: -
J: TRBJ2-7
length: 13

DNA: TGCAGTGCTAGAGGCACAGGGGTGACAGATACGCAGTATTTT
CDR3: CSARGTGVTDTQYF
V: TRBV20-1
D: TRBD1
size: many
J: TRBJ2-3
length: 14

DNA: TGTGCCAACGGTCCAGGCGCCTACGAGCAGTACTTC
CDR3: CANGPGAYEQYF
V: TRBV7-8
D: -
size: few
J: TRBJ2-7
length: 12

DNA: TGTGCCAGCAGTGAGGGACAGGGCTTGCCGAATGAGCAGTTCTTC
CDR3: CASSEGQGLPNEQFF
V: TRBV2
D: TRBD1
size: few
J: TRBJ2-1
length: 15

DNA: TGTGCCAGCGGCCCCCAACTAGCGGGAGGTGGAGATACGCAGTATTTT
CDR3: CASGPQLAGGGDTQYF
V: TRBV7-9
D: TRBD2
size: many
J: TRBJ2-3
length: 16

DNA: TGTGCCAGCAGTTTGACACCGTCTATGCCCCAGCATTTT
CDR3: CASSLTPSMPQHF
V: TRBV28
D: -
size: many
J: TRBJ1-5
length: 13

DNA: TGTGCCATCAGTGAGCAGGGGGCCGACGGTGAGCAGTTCTTC
CDR3: CAISEQGADGEQFF
V: TRBV10-3
D: TRBD1
size: many
J: TRBJ2-1
length: 14

DNA: TGCAGTGCTAGCGGGGCCTTAAACTCCTACGAGCAGTACTTC
CDR3: CSASGALNSYEQYF
V: TRBV20-1
D: -
size: -
J: TRBJ2-7
length: 14

DNA: TGCAGTGCTAGAGAGACAGGGAGAAATGGCTACACCTTC
CDR3: CSARETGRNGYTF
V: TRBV20-1
D: TRBD1
size: many
J: TRBJ1-2
length: 13

DNA: TGTGCCAGCTCACCAGACGTGGACTATATATTGAGTTGGCAGTACTTC
CDR3: CASSPDVDYILSWQYF
V: TRBV18
D: -
size: many
J: TRBJ2-7
length: 16

DNA: TGTGCCAGCAGTTTGCAGTCAGATACGCAGTATTTT
CDR3: CASSLQSDTQYF
V: TRBV6-2/TRBV6-3
D: -
size: many
J: TRBJ2-3
length: 12

DNA: TGTGCCAGCAGTGGACGGGATCAGCCCCAGCATTTT
CDR3: CASSGRDQPQHF
V: TRBV28
D: -
size: many
J: TRBJ1-5
length: 12

DNA: TGTGCCAGCAGTTTATGGGACAGGGGGCCCTACGAGCAGTACTTC
CDR3: CASSLWDRGPYEQYF
V: TRBV12-3/TRBV12-4
D: TRBD1
size: many
J: TRBJ2-7
length: 15

DNA: TGTGCCAGCAGCGGCGGACAGCCCAATGAGCAGTTCTTC
CDR3: CASSGGQPNEQFF
V: TRBV5-6
D: -
size: many
J: TRBJ2-1
length: 13

DNA: TGCAGTGCCTACTCTAGCGGGAGGGCCGGAACCGGGGAGCTGTTTTTT
CDR3: CSAYSSGRAGTGELFF
V: TRBV20-1
D: TRBD2
size: few
J: TRBJ2-2
length: 16

DNA: TGTGCCACCAGTATCGAACGATGGCCTGAAGCTTTCTTT
CDR3: CATSIERWPEAFF
V: TRBV15
D: -
size: many
J: TRBJ1-1
length: 13

DNA: TGTGCCAGCAGTCAGGGCCTGACCCTCAATCAGCCCCAGCATTTT
CDR3: CASSQGLTLNQPQHF
V: TRBV2
D: -
size: -
J: TRBJ1-5
length: 15

DNA: TGTGCCAGCACGGCTCGGAATTTCTACGAGCAGTACTTC
CDR3: CASTARNFYEQYF
V: TRBV27
D: -
size: many
J: TRBJ2-7
length: 13

DNA: TGTGCCAGCAGCTTATGGGCCTCGGGGACAGGGAATCCCCAAGAGACCCAGTACTTC
CDR3: CASSLWASGTGNPQETQYF
V: TRBV11-2
D: TRBD1
size: few
J: TRBJ2-5
length: 19

DNA: TGTGCCAGCAGCACCGCTGGACTAGCAGGGACCGGGGAGCTGTTTTTT
CDR3: CASSTAGLAGTGELFF
V: TRBV7-9
D: TRBD2
size: many
J: TRBJ2-2
length: 16

DNA: TGTGCCAGCAGCTTAGGTCGATTTTCATGGGGCACAAGGGGCTACACCTTC
CDR3: CASSLGRFSWGTRGYTF
V: TRBV7-8
D: -
size: few
J: TRBJ1-2
length: 17

DNA: TGCGCCAGCAGCCAAGTCTTAGGCGAGACCCAGTACTTC
CDR3: CASSQVLGETQYF
V: TRBV4-1
D: -
size: few
J: TRBJ2-5
length: 13

DNA: TGTGCCAGCAGCTCTAGCTCCTACAATGAGCAGTTCTTC
CDR3: CASSSSSYNEQFF
V: TRBV7-9
D: -
size: many
J: TRBJ2-1
length: 13

DNA: TGCAGCGTTGCCGGGGAGATCCGATCAGATACGCAGTATTTT
CDR3: CSVAGEIRSDTQYF
V: TRBV29-1
D: -
size: many
J: TRBJ2-3
length: 14

DNA: TGTGCCAGCCAAGACCCAGGGAACACTGAAGCTTTCTTT
CDR3: CASQDPGNTEAFF
V: TRBV4-2
D: -
size: few
J: TRBJ1-1
length: 13

DNA: TGTGCCAGCAGTTTTTGGGGGGGGTATCAGCCCCAGCATTTT
CDR3: CASSFWGGYQPQHF
V: TRBV6-2/TRBV6-3
D: -
size: many
J: TRBJ1-5
length: 14

DNA: TGTGCCTGGAGTGTGTCTAGCCACAAAGAGACCCAGTACTTC
CDR3: CAWSVSSHKETQYF
V: TRBV30
D: -
size: -
J: TRBJ2-5
length: 14

DNA: TGCAGCGTTGCAGGGGGGCATGTCGGGGACGAGCAGTACTTC
CDR3: CSVAGGHVGDEQYF
V: TRBV29-1
D: -
size: many
J: TRBJ2-7
length: 14

DNA: TGTGCCAGCAGTACCGGGAGGACGGTCCGAGTCGAGCAGTACTTC
CDR3: CASSTGRTVRVEQYF
V: TRBV7-2
D: TRBD2
size: many
J: TRBJ2-7
length: 15

DNA: TGTGCCACCAGCAGAGTAAACAGGGGAGAGACCCAGTACTTC
CDR3: CATSRVNRGETQYF
V: TRBV15
D: TRBD1
size: many
J: TRBJ2-5
length: 14

DNA: TGTGCCAGCAGCTTCCAAAAGCCCGTATTTGAACGGATCTCCTACAATGAGCAGTTCTTC
CDR3: CASSFQKPVFERISYNEQFF
V: TRBV11-1
D: -
size: few
J: TRBJ2-1
length: 20

DNA: TGCGCCAGCAGCTTTCACGGGACTCCCCTCGCCTACGAGCAGTACTTC
CDR3: CASSFHGTPLAYEQYF
V: TRBV5-1
D: -
size: many
J: TRBJ2-7
length: 16

DNA: TGTGCCAGCAGCTTAGAGGCGGGGAGGAACATTCAGTACTTC
CDR3: CASSLEAGRNIQYF
V: TRBV7-8
D: -
size: many
J: TRBJ2-4
length: 14

DNA: TGTGCCAGCAGCCAAGGACAGCTGGTCCCCGGCGGGGCTTTCTTT
CDR3: CASSQGQLVPGGAFF
V: TRBV4-2
D: -
size: many
J: TRBJ1-1
length: 15

DNA: TGTGCCAGCAGCTTAGCTAGCGGAACAATACATGAGCAGTTCTTC
CDR3: CASSLASGTIHEQFF
V: TRBV11-2
D: TRBD2
size: many
J: TRBJ2-1
length: 15

DNA: TGCGCCAGCAGCTTGAAAGGAACAGGGCGATTCCAAGAGACCCAGTACTTC
CDR3: CASSLKGTGRFQETQYF
V: TRBV5-1
D: -
size: -
J: TRBJ2-5
length: 17

DNA: TGTGCCAGCAGTTCAGGGGCCACCGGGGAGCTGTTTTTT
CDR3: CASSSGATGELFF
V: TRBV2
D: -
size: many
J: TRBJ2-2
length: 13

DNA: TGTGCCAGCACTCGGACAGGAGTTAGCACAGATACGCAGTATTTT
CDR3: CASTRTGVSTDTQYF
V: TRBV28
D: TRBD1
size: many
J: TRBJ2-3
length: 15

DNA: TGTGCCAGCAGCTACACCGGGGGGCGCTACAATGAGCAGTTCTTC
CDR3: CASSYTGGRYNEQFF
V: TRBV7-3
D: -
size: many
J: TRBJ2-1
length: 15

DNA: TGCGCCAGCAGCCAAGAGTTCCAGCGGGGAGGTAATGAGCAGTTCTTC
CDR3: CASSQEFQRGGNEQFF
V: TRBV4-3
D: TRBD2
size: many
J: TRBJ2-1
length: 16

DNA: TGCAGCGTTGTCGCGACAGGGGCCTACGAGCAGTACTTC
CDR3: CSVVATGAYEQYF
V: TRBV29-1
D: TRBD1
size: many
J: TRBJ2-7
length: 13